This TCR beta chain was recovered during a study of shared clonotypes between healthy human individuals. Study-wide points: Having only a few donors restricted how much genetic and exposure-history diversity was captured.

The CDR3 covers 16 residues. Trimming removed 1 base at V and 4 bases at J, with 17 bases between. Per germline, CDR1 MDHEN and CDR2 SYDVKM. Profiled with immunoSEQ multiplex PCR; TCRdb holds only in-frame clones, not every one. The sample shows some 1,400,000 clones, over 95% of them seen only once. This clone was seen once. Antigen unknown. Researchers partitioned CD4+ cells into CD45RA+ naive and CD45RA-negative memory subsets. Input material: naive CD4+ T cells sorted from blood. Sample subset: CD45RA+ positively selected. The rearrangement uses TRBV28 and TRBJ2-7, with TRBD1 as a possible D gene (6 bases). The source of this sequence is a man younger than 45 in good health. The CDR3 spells CASSLLLAGARYEQYF. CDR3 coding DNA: TGTGCCAGCAGTTTATTGCTGGCAGGGGCCCGATACGAGCAGTACTTC.